The rows below give T cell receptor beta chains drawn from one sample of a study of shared clonotypes between healthy human individuals. TCRdb's copy holds only in-frame clones and misses some; the assay was immunoSEQ multiplex PCR. The sample consists of some 2.3 million clones, approximately 95% of them appearing once. Sequencing was carried out using naive CD4+ T cells from PBMCs. All receptors come from a man younger than 35 in good health. Some clones in this sample may be carry-over from other donors' samples. The conserved cysteine and the conserved F or W are not part of the CDR3 here. Fields, in order: clone size, V gene, CDR3 length, J gene, CDR3 protein. Expanded clones are given a class, and other clones once, few, many or no size at all.

-	TRBV28	13	TRBJ1-1	ASSLRTGGRTEAF
-	TRBV5-1	12	TRBJ1-1	ASSLRTGNTEAF
-	TRBV28	11	TRBJ2-2	ASSPGGTGELF
-	TRBV5-6	13	TRBJ2-5	ASTHNPTEQETQY
few	TRBV18	12	TRBJ1-1	ASSPQGVNTEAF
-	TRBV7-6	10	TRBJ1-5	ASSPPGQPQH
-	TRBV7-8	15	TRBJ1-1	ASSLVARGGRTAEAF
once	TRBV21-1	14	TRBJ2-5	ASSTILAGVGETQY
-	TRBV19	13	TRBJ2-7	ASSISGRASYEQY
-	TRBV5-1	12	TRBJ2-1	ASSPGQLGNEQF